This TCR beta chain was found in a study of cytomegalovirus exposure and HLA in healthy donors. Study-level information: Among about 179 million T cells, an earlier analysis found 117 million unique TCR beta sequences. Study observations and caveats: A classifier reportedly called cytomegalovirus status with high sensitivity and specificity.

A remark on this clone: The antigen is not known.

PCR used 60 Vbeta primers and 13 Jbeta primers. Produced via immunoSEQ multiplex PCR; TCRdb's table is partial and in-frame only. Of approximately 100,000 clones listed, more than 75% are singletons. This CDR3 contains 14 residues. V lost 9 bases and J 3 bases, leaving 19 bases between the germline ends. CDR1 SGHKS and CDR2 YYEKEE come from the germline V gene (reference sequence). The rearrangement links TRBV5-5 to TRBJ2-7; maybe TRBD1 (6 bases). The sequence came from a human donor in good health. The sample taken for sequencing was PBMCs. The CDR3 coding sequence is TGTGCCACAGCCCCAAGAGACAGGAACTACGAGCAGTACTTC. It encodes CATAPRDRNYEQYF.